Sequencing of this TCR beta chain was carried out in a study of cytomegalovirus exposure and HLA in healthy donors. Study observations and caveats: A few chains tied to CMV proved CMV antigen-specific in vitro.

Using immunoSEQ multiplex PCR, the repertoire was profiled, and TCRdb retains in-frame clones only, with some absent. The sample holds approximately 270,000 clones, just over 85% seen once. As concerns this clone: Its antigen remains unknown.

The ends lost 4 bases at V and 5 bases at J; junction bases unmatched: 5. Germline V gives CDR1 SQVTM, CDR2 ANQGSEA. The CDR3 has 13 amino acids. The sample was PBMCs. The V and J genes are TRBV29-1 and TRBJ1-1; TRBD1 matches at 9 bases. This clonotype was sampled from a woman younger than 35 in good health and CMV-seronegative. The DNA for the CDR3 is TGCAGCGTTGCCGGACAGGGGAAAACTGAAGCTTTCTTT. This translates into CSVAGQGKTEAFF.